Each of the 13 T cell receptor beta chains below was sequenced from the same sample in a study of shared clonotypes between healthy human individuals. The method was immunoSEQ multiplex PCR; TCRdb's version includes in-frame clones alone and lacks a portion of them. The sample contains roughly 1 million clones, around 82% of which appear only once. Sequenced material: memory CD4+ T cells from PBMCs. The subset: CD45RA-negative fraction. The receptors shown here come from a man younger than 35 in good health. Some clones in this sample may be carry-over from other donors' samples.

The chain combines TRBV23-1 with TRBJ2-6, with a possible D match to TRBD2 (6 bases). TRBV23-1 is sorted into the ORF group, with uncertain function. Trimming removed 8 bases from V and 4 bases from J, with 18 bases in between. This CDR3 contains 16 residues. Here the CDR3 DNA reads TGCGCCAGCGGACCATCCTGGGACTCGGGGGCCAACGTCCTGACTTTC. Translating it yields CASGPSWDSGANVLTF.

V and J are TRBV7-2 and TRBJ2-7, with TRBD1 matching over 8 bases. Germline CDR1 SGHTA, CDR2 FQGNSA. The junction had 8 bases not matched to a gene; V was cut back by 2 bases and J by 5 bases. This CDR3 has 15 amino acids. Here the CDR3 DNA reads TGTGCCAGCAGCTTACGCCAGGGGGCGCGCCACGAGCAGTACTTC. It encodes CASSLRQGARHEQYF.

Note on this clone: A much larger clone lies one base from this, so it may be a read error. This rearrangement joins TRBV7-3 to TRBJ2-5, with a possible D match to TRBD1 (6 bases). The V end was cut by 3 bases, the J end by 3 bases, with 11 bases between. The germline gives CDR1 SGHTA, CDR2 FQGTGA. The CDR3 has 14 amino acids. The CDR3 coding sequence is TGTGCCAGCAGCTTGAGGGCAGGGGAAGAGACCCAGTACTTC. It encodes CASSLRAGEETQYF.

The rearrangement links TRBV4-3 to TRBJ2-3; TRBD2 agrees at 12 bases. There are 16 residues in the CDR3. In germline, CDR1 is LGHNA, CDR2 YSLEER. Unmatched junction bases numbered 5, after V lost 4 bases and J lost 3 bases. CDR3 sequence: CASSRQLAGGTDTQYF. The CDR3 nucleotides are TGCGCCAGCAGCCGGCAACTAGCGGGAGGTACAGATACGCAGTATTTT.

This sequence joins TRBV19 and TRBJ1-4, with D unresolved. In germline, CDR1 is LNHDA, CDR2 SQIVND (reference sequence). The CDR3 has 14 amino acids. V was shortened by 4 bases and J by 8 bases, with 14 bases between the two germline ends. Written as DNA, the CDR3 is TGTGCCAGTAGTACCTGGGGAGTGGGCGAAAAACTGTTTTTT. It codes for CASSTWGVGEKLFF.

The chain combines TRBV7-3 with TRBJ2-1; 8 bases fit TRBD2. V was pared by 3 bases and J by 6 bases, with 7 bases of the junction left unmatched. The CDR3 has 15 residues. Germline lookup yields CDR1 SGHTA and CDR2 FQGTGA. The CDR3 is CASSLQSGSGNEQFF. The DNA of the CDR3 is TGTGCCAGCAGCTTGCAAAGCGGGAGTGGCAATGAGCAGTTCTTC.

The chain is built from TRBV7-9 and TRBJ2-3; 8 bases are a match to TRBD2. V shed 3 bases, J shed 2 bases, and the junction held 13 bases outside the gene matches. The CDR3 is 18 amino acids. Germline V lookup: CDR1 SEHNR, CDR2 FQNEAQ (reference sequence). Written as DNA, the CDR3 is TGTGCCAGCAGCTTTGGTCACAGCGGGAGAGGGAACACAGATACGCAGTATTTT. Translation: CASSFGHSGRGNTDTQYF. Drawing the rest from reference TRBV7-9 and TRBJ2-3, the complete variable domain is DTGVSQNPRHKITKRGQNVTFRCDPISEHNRLYWYRQTLGQGPEFLTYFQNEAQLEKSRLLSDRFSAERPKGSFSTLEIQRTEQGDSAMYLCASSFGHSGRGNTDTQYFGPGTRLTVL.

The J gene is TRBJ2-7, the V gene TRBV11-2; the D gene is possibly TRBD2 (5 bases). There are 15 residues in the CDR3. Trimming cost V 5 bases and J 5 bases, with 19 bases left between them. CDR1 SGHAT and CDR2 FQNNGV come from the germline V gene. CDR3 DNA: TGTGCCAGCAGCCCAATTCGGGGTTTTGGCCACGAGCAGTACTTC. This codes for CASSPIRGFGHEQYF. Variable domain in full (rest from reference TRBV11-2 and TRBJ2-7): EAGVAQSPRYKIIEKRQSVAFWCNPISGHATLYWYQQILGQGPKLLIQFQNNGVVDDSQLPKDRFSAERLKGVDSTLKIQPAKLEDSAVYLCASSPIRGFGHEQYFGPGTRLTVT.

V and J are TRBV28 and TRBJ1-4; tentatively, D is TRBD1 (5 bases). V shed 7 bases and J shed 4 bases, with 10 bases lying between them. The CDR3 runs to 13 residues. Germline values: CDR1 MDHEN, CDR2 SYDVKM. CDR3 sequence: CASTGRGNEKLFF. CDR3 DNA: TGTGCCAGCACGGGGCGCGGTAATGAAAAACTGTTTTTT.

V gene TRBV5-4 combines with J gene TRBJ1-1, with D tentatively TRBD1 (6 bases). V lost 4 bases and J lost 13, with 35 bases in between. The CDR3 covers 18 residues. CDR1 and CDR2 from the germline V gene are SGHNT and YYREEE (reference sequence). CDR3 DNA: TGTGCCAGCAGCCCCCTCGGTGGGGCAGGGGCCTTTTCGGCCGGGGATTTCTTT. This sequence encodes CASSPLGGAGAFSAGDFF.

This sequence joins TRBV4-1 and TRBJ2-1; 7 nucleotides match TRBD2. The V and J ends lost 0 bases and 2 bases, in that order; junction bases with no gene match: 7. Per the germline V gene, CDR1 is MGHRA and CDR2 is YSYEKL. The CDR3 has 17 amino acids. CDR3 sequence reads: CASSQDAGTNTYNEQFF. The CDR3 bases are TGCGCCAGCAGCCAAGATGCCGGGACTAATACCTACAATGAGCAGTTCTTC.

The chain has TRBV4-3 and TRBJ1-3; perhaps TRBD1 as D (5 bases). The ends were cut back, 4 bases at V and 0 bases at J, with 16 bases in the middle. The CDR3 sequence is 17 residues long. Germline values: CDR1 LGHNA, CDR2 YSLEER. CDR3 in DNA: TGCGCCAGCAGCCCCCTGGGGCAGCCCCACTCTGGAAACACCATATATTTT. Its protein product is CASSPLGQPHSGNTIYF.

V and J are TRBV16 and TRBJ1-4, with D maybe TRBD1 (6 bases). This CDR3 has 14 amino acids. The V and J ends lost 4 bases and 7 bases respectively, with 13 bases between them. Germline CDR1 KGHSY, CDR2 FQNENV. CDR3 sequence (DNA): TGTGCCAGCAGCCTACCGGGGGGGCCTGAAAAACTGTTTTTT. Its protein is CASSLPGGPEKLFF.